This T cell receptor beta chain was recorded in a study of cytomegalovirus exposure and HLA in healthy donors. The PCR had 60 Vbeta and 13 Jbeta primers. Only in-frame clones appear in the TCRdb table, and some are missing; sequencing was by immunoSEQ multiplex PCR. Altogether 100,000 to 150,000 clones are present, around 77% being singletons, with the ten largest covering around 3.5%. The CDR3 is 16 residues long. Per germline, CDR1 SGHNT and CDR2 YYREEE (reference sequence). V dropped 4 bases and J dropped 5 bases, with 18 bases sitting between them. The chain is built from TRBV5-4 and TRBJ2-2, with a tentative D call TRBD2 (6 bases). The sequencing sample was made of PBMCs. The sequence derives from a human donor in good health. CDR3 in DNA: TGTGCCAGCAGCCCGAGGGCGGGATTAGATACCGGGGAGCTGTTTTTT. It codes for CASSPRAGLDTGELFF.